The 19 T cell receptor beta chains below all came from one sample that was sequenced in a study of human T cells and chemical hapten exposure (dated by TCRdb to the early 2020s). The sample's time point label, decoded: pre-sensitization, week 0. The treatment or condition label, read with the paper, signifies: therapeutic diphenylcyclopropenone sensitization with weekly scalp DPC. Library preparation employed RACE. For sequencing, a NextSeq 500 was employed. TCRdb reanalyzed the raw reads on its own, using fastp at Q25 for trimming and MiXCR for clone calling, and kept in-frame beta chains. Each record represents a unique CDR3 protein, reported with the most common genes and DNA among its rows. The sample has under 200,000 distinct CDR3 sequences on record, almost 30% of them singletons. Of the sample, about 2.8% falls within the top ten clones. The material was whole blood, obtained in connection with sensitization to the hapten diphenylcyclopropenone (DPC). Every receptor here comes from a woman in her twenties or thirties with alopecia areata. Some clones in this sample may be carry-over from other donors' samples.

This clonotype was seen at least ten times. This sequence joins TRBV7-2 and TRBJ2-5, with TRBD2 matching over 7 bases. V shed 0 bases and J 6 bases; nucleotides not matched to a gene: 7. The CDR3 spans 15 residues. Germline V lookup: CDR1 SGHTA, CDR2 FQGNSA. CDR3 loop: CASSLARGSTQTQYF. In DNA form, the CDR3 reads TGTGCCAGCAGCTTAGCTCGCGGGAGCACGCAGACCCAGTACTTC.

The rearrangement uses TRBV28 and TRBJ2-5; 8 bases match TRBD2. There are 16 residues in the CDR3. Germline CDR1 is MDHEN and CDR2 is SYDVKM. V was pared by 3 bases and J by 4 bases, with 10 bases of the junction left unmatched. CDR3 loop: CASSFWRGAGGETQYF. The CDR3 DNA follows: TGTGCCAGCAGTTTTTGGCGGGGGGCAGGAGGAGAGACCCAGTACTTC.

The chain recombines TRBV2 with TRBJ2-1; TRBD2 matches 8 bases. The CDR3 is made up of 14 amino acids. Unmatched junction bases numbered 8, after V lost 7 bases and J lost 6 bases. Per germline, CDR1 SNHLY and CDR2 FYNNEI. CDR3 coding DNA: TGTGCCAGCACTGGGACTAGAGATCGCAATGAGCAGTTCTTC. This encodes CASTGTRDRNEQFF. Full variable domain (remainder filled in from reference TRBV2 and TRBJ2-1): EPEVTQTPSHQVTQMGQEVILRCVPISNHLYFYWYRQILGQKVEFLVSFYNNEISEKSEIFDDQFSVERPDGSNFTLKIRSTKLEDSAMYFCASTGTRDRNEQFFGPGTRLTVL.

This chain uses TRBV12-5 with TRBJ2-6; D is perhaps TRBD1 (6 bases). With 6 bases removed from V and 1 base from J, the gap between germline ends came to 16 bases. This CDR3 contains 17 residues. CDR1 is LGHNT and CDR2 is FRNRAP in the germline V gene. The CDR3 region has the DNA TGTGCTAGTGGATTACAGGGCCTTCCTTCTGGGGCCAACGTCCTGACTTTC. Translated, it gives CASGLQGLPSGANVLTF.

This chain joins TRBV7-2 and TRBJ2-7; weak D call: TRBD2 (6 bases). V gave up 0 bases and J gave up 6 bases, with 9 bases separating them. Germline V gene lookup returns CDR1 SGHTA and CDR2 FQGNSA. This CDR3 region has 13 residues. CDR3 nucleotide sequence: TGTGCCAGCAGCTTAGCGCTGCGGGGCGAGCAGTACTTC. Translating it yields CASSLALRGEQYF.

This rearrangement joins TRBV28 to TRBJ1-5, with D unclear. Per germline, CDR1 MDHEN and CDR2 SYDVKM. The length of the CDR3 is 16 residues. Trimming took 3 bases from V and 5 from J, leaving 17 bases between them. CDR3 amino acids: CASSFKRRILYQPQHF. The DNA of the CDR3 is TGTGCCAGCAGTTTCAAACGGAGGATACTTTATCAGCCCCAGCATTTT.

V and J are TRBV29-1 and TRBJ2-1; 9 bases are shared with TRBD1. With V trimmed by 7 bases and J by 6 bases, 4 bases remained unmatched. The CDR3 spans 12 residues. The V gene's germline CDR1 is SQVTM and CDR2 ANQGSEA. The CDR3 DNA reads TGCAGCGCTACAGGGGGCGGCAATGAGCAGTTCTTC. Its translation is CSATGGGNEQFF.

The chain carries TRBV10-3 and TRBJ2-1, with TRBD2 as a possible D gene (5 bases). This CDR3 region has 13 residues. Germline CDR1 reads ENHRY; CDR2 reads SYGVKD. V was trimmed by 3 bases and J by 8 bases, leaving 11 bases between them. The CDR3 DNA is TGTGCCATCAGTGACCCCGACGGGGATGAGCAGTTCTTC. Protein product: CAISDPDGDEQFF.

This clonotype was counted only a few times. The chain links TRBV28 to TRBJ2-6; no clear D. Germline lookup yields CDR1 MDHEN and CDR2 SYDVKM. The CDR3 covers 15 residues. The V gene lost 5 bases and the J gene lost 0 bases, with 8 bases spanning the gap. The CDR3 sequence is CASSNGFSGANVLTF. The CDR3 DNA is TGTGCCAGCAGTAATGGGTTCTCTGGGGCCAACGTCCTGACTTTC.

The chain uses TRBV2 and TRBJ1-5; D remains ambiguous. The germline V and J ends were trimmed by 4 bases and 2 bases, with 12 bases remaining between them. The CDR3 extends over 15 amino acids. The V gene's germline CDR1 is SNHLY and CDR2 FYNNEI. The CDR3 region is CASSGQDLGNQPQHF. The CDR3 DNA is TGTGCCAGCAGTGGACAAGACCTCGGCAATCAGCCCCAGCATTTT.

J is TRBJ1-5 and V is TRBV29-1, with a tentative D call TRBD1 (5 bases). The V gene's germline CDR1 is SQVTM and CDR2 ANQGSEA. The CDR3 sequence is 15 residues long. The V and J ends lost 1 base and 0 bases respectively, with 10 bases between them. CDR3 bases: TGCAGCGTTGAAGGACAGAAAATTAGCAATCAGCCCCAGCATTTT. It specifies CSVEGQKISNQPQHF.

This clonotype has a handful of counts. The rearrangement uses TRBV5-6 and TRBJ2-1; 9 nucleotides match TRBD2. The CDR3 is 17 residues long. The germline V gene has CDR1 SGHDT and CDR2 YYEEEE. V shed 0 bases and J 6 bases; nucleotides not matched to a gene: 10. The CDR3 DNA sequence: TGTGCCAGCAGCTTGGTATCGGGTAGCGGGAGCACCAATGAGCAGTTCTTC. It translates to CASSLVSGSGSTNEQFF.

The V and J genes are TRBV5-1 and TRBJ2-2; 8 bases are shared with TRBD1. CDR1 and CDR2 (germline): SGHRS, YFSETQ. The CDR3 has 14 residues. The junction had 2 bases not matched to a gene; V was cut back by 1 base and J by 6 bases. For the CDR3, the DNA is TGCGCCAGCAGCTTGAGGACAGGGTCCGGGGAGCTGTTTTTT. Its translation: CASSLRTGSGELFF.

V and J are TRBV29-1 and TRBJ2-3; the match to TRBD1 covers 7 bases. The germline gives CDR1 SQVTM, CDR2 ANQGSEA. J lost 7 bases, V lost 4 bases, and 2 bases had no gene match. The CDR3 is made up of 11 amino acids. The CDR3 nucleotides read TGCAGCGTTGGGGACAGCTATACGCAGTATTTT. It encodes CSVGDSYTQYF.

For the CDR3, the DNA is TGTGCCAGCAGCTTAGGGCCAGGCGGCCATCAGCCCCAGCATTTT. It codes for CASSLGPGGHQPQHF. The chain links TRBV7-2 to TRBJ1-5, with D unclear. The V gene lost 1 base and the J gene lost 5 bases, with 12 bases spanning the gap. This CDR3 has 15 amino acids. The germline V gene has CDR1 SGHTA and CDR2 FQGNSA.

This clonotype was detected only a few times. The chain is built from TRBV29-1 and TRBJ2-1, with 11 positions matching TRBD2. CDR1 and CDR2 (germline): SQVTM, ANQGSEA. CDR3 size: 14 residues. V lost 5 bases to trimming and J lost 16 bases; unmatched junction nucleotides: 16. CDR3 sequence reads: CSVSPLETSGVSFF. The DNA for the CDR3 is TGCAGCGTTTCCCCCCTTGAGACTAGCGGGGTATCATTCTTC.

This clonotype was picked up a small number of times. The genes are TRBV4-1 and TRBJ1-2; perhaps TRBD1 as D (6 bases). The germline V gene has CDR1 MGHRA and CDR2 YSYEKL. Trimming pared 3 bases from V and 4 bases from J, leaving 12 bases between. CDR3 size: 14 residues. The CDR3 DNA is TGCGCCAGCAGCCATGGACAGCCGATCTATGGCTACACCTTC. Amino acids: CASSHGQPIYGYTF.

This clonotype was seen many times. This chain joins TRBV6-2 or TRBV6-3 and TRBJ1-6; TRBD1 might be the D (5 bases). The CDR3 runs 16 residues. Germline-derived CDR1 and CDR2 are MNHEY and SVGEGT. Trimming shortened V by 2 bases and J by 9 bases, and 17 bases separated the two germline ends. CDR3 loop: CASSYPPRQGGSPLHF. The DNA for the CDR3 is TGTGCCAGCAGTTACCCACCTAGGCAGGGCGGTTCACCCCTCCACTTT.

This chain links TRBV5-5 with TRBJ2-2; no definite D call. Looked up from germline, CDR1 is SGHKS and CDR2 is YYEKEE (reference sequence). The CDR3 extends over 13 amino acids. Trimming left V 5 bases short and J 3 bases short, with 8 bases between. The DNA for the CDR3 is TGTGCCAGCAGTTCTGACCACACCGGGGAGCTGTTTTTT. Translation: CASSSDHTGELFF.